This T cell receptor (beta chain) was retrieved from a study of blood T cell repertoires in COVID-19. The wider study: The origin of the acute and convalescent COVID-19 samples was the United States, Italy and Spain. Nucleic acid was either cDNA or gDNA, and it came from T cells, B-cell-depleted T cells, or PBMCs.

Germline CDR1 and CDR2: LNHDA and SQIVND (reference sequence). The CDR3 runs 15 residues. Trimming removed 3 bases from V and 7 bases from J, with 13 bases in between. In the source study's methods: Cell counts per sample came from amplifying reference gene primers. Generated by immunoSEQ multiplex PCR, the TCRdb table keeps only in-frame clones and is missing some. V, J and clone size are taken as reported in that table, and D and trimming were inferred from the DNA itself. The table records about 93,000 clones, 75% to 90% of them present only once. Source material: peripheral blood. This receptor was obtained from a human donor with active COVID-19. The donor label of this sample is uncertain. The chain is built from TRBV19 and TRBJ1-6; unclear D gene. CDR3 DNA: TGTGCCAGTAGTATTTCCGACGGAGGAAATTCACCCCTCCACTTT. As protein: CASSISDGGNSPLHF. The variable domain in full, with the rest retrieved from reference TRBV19 and TRBJ1-6, is DGGITQSPKYLFRKEGQNVTLSCEQNLNHDAMYWYRQDPGQGLRLIYYSQIVNDFQKGDIAEGYSVSREKKESFPLTVTSAQKNPTAFYLCASSISDGGNSPLHFGNGTRLTVT.